A single TCR beta chain is shown here with its context. Its antigen is unknown. The entry originates in a study of Ad26.COV2.S vaccination and SARS-CoV-2 variants. About the study: Into the muscle, Ad26.COV2.S was dosed once or twice, 56 days apart.

Trimming shortened V by 4 bases and J by 8 bases, and 18 bases separated the two germline ends. Germline V gene sequence: CDR1 SGHRS, CDR2 YFSETQ. The CDR3 totals 15 residues. Study results and limitations: There was a possibility that the TCR breadth and depth analyses underestimated total T cell responses. Non-spike TCR breadth was similar in vaccine and placebo recipients.

Using immunoSEQ multiplex PCR, the repertoire was profiled, and TCRdb retains in-frame clones only, with some absent. The sample contains approximately 400,000 clones, around four fifths of which appear only once. The treatment: 15 to 20 received Ad26.COV2.S at low or high dose, single or two shots; about five received placebo; per-sample allocation not given. The samples date from day 63 after the first vaccine or placebo injection. A Boston donor was an adult aged 18-55 years. The sample consisted of peripheral blood, taken in a trial of Ad26.COV2.S vaccine versus placebo. This sequence was found in a person between 18 and 65 years old who received the Ad26.COV2.S COVID-19 vaccine or a placebo. This chain links TRBV5-1 with TRBJ1-4; TRBD1 might be the D (6 bases). This CDR3 reads CASSGGRGLGEKLFF. In nucleotides, the CDR3 is TGCGCCAGCAGCGGTGGTCGGGGGCTTGGGGAAAAACTGTTTTTT.